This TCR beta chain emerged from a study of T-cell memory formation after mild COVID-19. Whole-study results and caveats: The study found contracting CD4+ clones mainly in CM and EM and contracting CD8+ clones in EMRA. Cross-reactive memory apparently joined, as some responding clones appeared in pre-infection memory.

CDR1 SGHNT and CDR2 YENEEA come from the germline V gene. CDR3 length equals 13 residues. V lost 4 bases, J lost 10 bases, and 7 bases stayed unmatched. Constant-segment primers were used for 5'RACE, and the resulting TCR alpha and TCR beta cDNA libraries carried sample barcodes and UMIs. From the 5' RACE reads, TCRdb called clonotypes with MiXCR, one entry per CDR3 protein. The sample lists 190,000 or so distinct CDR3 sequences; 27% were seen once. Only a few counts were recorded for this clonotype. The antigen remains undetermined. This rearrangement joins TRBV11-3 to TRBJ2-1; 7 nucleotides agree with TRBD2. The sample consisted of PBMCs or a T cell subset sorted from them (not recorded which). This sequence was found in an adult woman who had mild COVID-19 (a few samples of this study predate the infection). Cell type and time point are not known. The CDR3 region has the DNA TGTGCCAGCAGCTCCGAAATACTAGCGGAGCAGTTCTTC. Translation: CASSSEILAEQFF.